The rows below give T cell receptor beta chains drawn from one sample of a study of blood T cell repertoires in COVID-19. Libraries were prepared by immunoSEQ multiplex PCR; TCRdb keeps only in-frame clonotypes and omits some of them. The sample yields 90,000 to 100,000 clones, roughly 84% seen once. Sequencing input: peripheral blood. These receptors all stem from a man between 65 and 85 years old with active or convalescent COVID-19. The CDR3 runs from the conserved cysteine through the conserved F or W. The order of the fields is V gene, CDR3 length, clone size, D gene, J gene, CDR3 protein, CDR3 DNA. A D gene is named only where the DNA matches it firmly. For some rows the clone size is stated as once, few or many, or as a class when expanded; others skip it.

V: TRBV30; length: 15; size: NA; D: NA; J: TRBJ1-6; CDR3: CAWTQGRAENSPLHF; DNA: TGTGCCTGGACCCAAGGCAGGGCAGAGAATTCACCCCTCCACTTT
V: TRBV24-1; length: 14; size: NA; D: TRBD1; J: TRBJ1-5; CDR3: CATSDPTGVGPQHF; DNA: TGTGCCACCAGTGACCCGACAGGGGTAGGACCCCAGCATTTT
V: TRBV6-6; length: 15; size: NA; D: NA; J: TRBJ2-6; CDR3: CASSESGSGANVLTF; DNA: TGTGCCAGCAGCGAGTCAGGGTCCGGGGCCAACGTCCTGACTTTC
V: TRBV12-3/TRBV12-4; length: 11; size: NA; D: NA; J: TRBJ2-7; CDR3: CASSSSREQYF; DNA: TGTGCCAGCAGTTCCTCTCGGGAGCAGTACTTC
V: TRBV19; length: 15; size: NA; D: NA; J: TRBJ1-2; CDR3: CASSISQVGSYGYTF; DNA: TGTGCCAGTAGTATTTCACAGGTTGGGTCCTATGGCTACACCTTC
V: TRBV5-4; length: 15; size: NA; D: NA; J: TRBJ2-7; CDR3: CASSLGQGNTYEQYF; DNA: TGTGCCAGCAGCTTGGGGCAGGGTAACACCTACGAGCAGTACTTC
V: TRBV9; length: 14; size: NA; D: NA; J: TRBJ1-6; CDR3: CASSVDGGNSPLHF; DNA: TGTGCCAGCAGCGTAGACGGGGGTAATTCACCCCTCCACTTT
V: TRBV6-6; length: 14; size: few; D: NA; J: TRBJ1-6; CDR3: CASRTTGANSPLHF; DNA: TGTGCCAGCAGGACGACAGGAGCCAATTCACCCCTCCACTTT
V: TRBV5-1; length: 15; size: once; D: NA; J: TRBJ1-4; CDR3: CASSPSPPTNEKLFF; DNA: TGCGCCAGCAGCCCCTCCCCCCCAACTAATGAAAAACTGTTTTTT
V: TRBV2; length: 15; size: few; D: TRBD1; J: TRBJ1-1; CDR3: CASSADRAKNTEAFF; DNA: TGTGCCAGCAGCGCCGACAGGGCGAAGAACACTGAAGCTTTCTTT
V: TRBV9; length: 14; size: NA; D: NA; J: TRBJ2-5; CDR3: CASSVGLRHETQYF; DNA: TGTGCCAGCAGCGTAGGGCTCAGGCACGAGACCCAGTACTTC
V: TRBV7-9; length: 12; size: NA; D: NA; J: TRBJ2-7; CDR3: CASSSSAYEQYF; DNA: TGTGCCAGCAGCTCCTCCGCCTACGAGCAGTACTTC
V: TRBV7-2; length: 16; size: NA; D: NA; J: TRBJ2-5; CDR3: CASSLDGQGFGETQYF; DNA: TGTGCCAGCAGCTTAGATGGGCAGGGATTCGGAGAGACCCAGTACTTC
V: TRBV28; length: 14; size: NA; D: NA; J: TRBJ1-6; CDR3: CASSFVRVNSPLHF; DNA: TGTGCCAGCAGTTTTGTCAGGGTGAATTCACCCCTCCACTTT
V: TRBV3-1/TRBV3-2; length: 12; size: NA; D: NA; J: TRBJ2-4; CDR3: CASSHVANIQYF; DNA: TGTGCCAGCAGCCACGTAGCTAACATTCAGTACTTC
V: TRBV7-2; length: 14; size: NA; D: TRBD2; J: TRBJ2-5; CDR3: CASTVAGGLETQYF; DNA: TGTGCCAGCACCGTAGCGGGGGGGCTCGAGACCCAGTACTTC
V: TRBV7-2; length: 14; size: few; D: NA; J: TRBJ1-4; CDR3: CASSLGGTNEKLFF; DNA: TGTGCCAGCAGCTTGGGGGGAACTAATGAAAAACTGTTTTTT
V: TRBV9; length: 16; size: few; D: TRBD1; J: TRBJ1-2; CDR3: CASSVATGQYNYGYTF; DNA: TGTGCCAGCAGCGTAGCTACGGGACAGTACAACTATGGCTACACCTTC